Listed here are 17 T cell receptor beta chains from one sample, sequenced in a study of shared clonotypes between healthy human individuals. The method was immunoSEQ multiplex PCR; TCRdb's version includes in-frame clones alone and lacks a portion of them. Of roughly 640,000 clones listed, less than 98% are singletons. Sequencing used naive CD4+ T cells sorted from blood. As for subset: CD45RA+ positively selected. The receptor set was obtained from a woman in her thirties in good health.

The CDR3: CASSESSSRTGALHEAFF. CDR3 bases: TGTGCCAGCAGTGAATCTAGTAGTAGGACAGGGGCCCTCCATGAAGCTTTCTTT. The rearrangement joins TRBV25-1 to TRBJ1-1; 9 nucleotides line up with TRBD1. Looked up from germline, CDR1 is MGHDK and CDR2 is SYGVNS. The CDR3 is 18 amino acids. With 1 base clipped from V and 7 bases from J, the junction kept 16 bases outside the gene matches.

The chain has TRBV28 and TRBJ1-5; 7 bases map to TRBD1. The CDR3 is 13 residues long. Trimming at V came to 10 bases and at J to 2 bases, leaving 5 bases not matched to a gene. The germline V gene encodes CDR1 MDHEN and CDR2 SYDVKM. The CDR3 reads CAIRGLGNQPQHF. The CDR3 bases are TGTGCCATCAGGGGGTTGGGCAATCAGCCCCAGCATTTT.

V gene TRBV15 combines with J gene TRBJ1-1; D uncertain. CDR3 length: 14 residues. V dropped 5 bases and J dropped 10 bases, with 20 bases sitting between them. Germline V lookup: CDR1 LNHNV, CDR2 YYDKDF (reference sequence). CDR3 sequence (DNA): TGTGCCACCAGCGGCGGCCAGACCCTAGGAGGAGCTTTCTTT. This codes for CATSGGQTLGGAFF.

The V call is TRBV5-6, the J call TRBJ1-2, with D possibly matching TRBD1 (6 bases). Trimming pared 1 base from V and 3 bases from J, leaving 13 bases between. Germline lookup yields CDR1 SGHDT and CDR2 YYEEEE. The CDR3 spans 15 residues. CDR3 DNA: TGTGCCAGCAGCTTGTTCGGGGGCGTTGACTATGGCTACACCTTC. It is translated as CASSLFGGVDYGYTF.

The V call is TRBV4-1, the J call TRBJ2-7, with 9 bases that match TRBD2. CDR3 length: 15 residues. V shed 7 bases and J 2 bases; nucleotides not matched to a gene: 9. The germline V gene has CDR1 MGHRA and CDR2 YSYEKL. The CDR3 DNA reads as TGCGCCAGCACCCTTGAGGCTAGCGGGACCTACGAGCAGTACTTC. Its translation is CASTLEASGTYEQYF.

This chain uses TRBV18 with TRBJ1-1; tentative D call: TRBD1 (6 bases). This CDR3 comprises 15 residues. V gave up 6 bases and J gave up 0 bases, with 14 bases separating them. Germline values: CDR1 KGHSH, CDR2 LQKENI. The CDR3 reads CASSRNREMNTEAFF. Here the CDR3 DNA reads TGTGCCAGCTCGCGTAACAGGGAAATGAACACTGAAGCTTTCTTT.

The chain carries TRBV28 and TRBJ2-7; TRBD1 matches 7 bases. The CDR3 extends over 12 amino acids. Per germline, CDR1 MDHEN and CDR2 SYDVKM. V dropped 5 bases and J dropped 9; count of bases not matched to a gene: 7. The CDR3 nucleotides are TGTGCCAGCAGTACTTACAGGGGAGCGCAGTACTTC. It encodes CASSTYRGAQYF.

The chain combines TRBV28 with TRBJ2-7; perhaps TRBD1 as D (5 bases). This CDR3 spans 13 amino acids. Germline CDR1 MDHEN, CDR2 SYDVKM. V lost 6 bases and J lost 5, with 14 bases in between. The CDR3 DNA reads TGTGCCAGCAGGAAAGACAGTCAGGACGAGCAGTACTTC. Translating gives CASRKDSQDEQYF.

The rearrangement links TRBV14 to TRBJ2-1; no clear D. The CDR3 consists of 16 residues. The V end lost 1 base, the J end lost 4 bases, and 14 bases lay between the germline ends. Per the germline V gene, CDR1 is SGHDN and CDR2 is FVKESK. In nucleotides, the CDR3 is TGTGCCAGCAGCCAAGGGCAGACCTTCTCTTACAATGAGCAGTTCTTC. It encodes CASSQGQTFSYNEQFF.

The chain recombines TRBV18 with TRBJ2-3; no clear D gene. Germline lookup yields CDR1 KGHSH and CDR2 LQKENI. Trimming shortened V by 2 bases and J by 4 bases, and 7 bases separated the two germline ends. The CDR3 spans 13 residues. In nucleotides, the CDR3 is TGTGCCAGCTCACCAGATCGGTCAGATACGCAGTATTTT. It specifies CASSPDRSDTQYF.

This chain joins TRBV28 and TRBJ1-1; D might be TRBD1 (6 bases). The germline V and J ends were trimmed by 2 bases and 0 bases, with 10 bases remaining between them. The germline V gene encodes CDR1 MDHEN and CDR2 SYDVKM. The CDR3 runs to 15 residues. The CDR3 region has the DNA TGTGCCAGCAGTTTACCAGGGGTCGTGAACACTGAAGCTTTCTTT. This sequence encodes CASSLPGVVNTEAFF.

This chain connects TRBV6-1 to TRBJ1-3; 8 bases map to TRBD1. CDR3 length: 13 residues. Per the germline V gene, CDR1 is MNHNS and CDR2 is SASEGT. The junction had 3 bases not matched to a gene; V was cut back by 10 bases and J by 1 base. CDR3 in DNA: TGTGCCACTAGGACAGGGTCTGGAAACACCATATATTTT. Its protein is CATRTGSGNTIYF.

This chain joins TRBV6-1 and TRBJ1-3; maybe TRBD1 (5 bases). The CDR3 is made up of 13 amino acids. V lost 4 bases and J 7 bases, leaving 11 bases between the germline ends. The V gene's germline CDR1 is MNHNS and CDR2 SASEGT. The CDR3 loop reads CASSASGTNTIYF. The CDR3 DNA reads as TGTGCCAGCAGTGCTTCAGGGACTAACACCATATATTTT.

The gene calls are TRBV23-1 and TRBJ2-7, with 9 bases matching TRBD1. TRBV23-1 is an ORF, and what it does is uncertain. The CDR3 runs to 14 residues. V shed 7 bases, J shed 4 bases, and the junction held 8 bases outside the gene matches. CDR3 nucleotides: TGCGCCAGCATCAAGGACAGGGGCAGGTACGAGCAGTACTTC. Encoded protein: CASIKDRGRYEQYF.

This chain links TRBV4-1 with TRBJ1-5; D perhaps matches TRBD1 (6 bases). Trimming stripped 1 base from V and 6 bases from J, with 13 bases between. Germline-derived CDR1 and CDR2 are MGHRA and YSYEKL. This CDR3 region has 15 residues. CDR3 nucleotides: TGCGCCAGCAGCCAAGGGGGGGCGACGGGTCAGCCCCAGCATTTT. It specifies CASSQGGATGQPQHF.

V usage is TRBV2 and J usage is TRBJ2-4; D unclear. There are 13 residues in the CDR3. V was clipped by 1 base and J by 1 base, with 2 bases between them. Germline CDR1 SNHLY, CDR2 FYNNEI. CDR3 DNA sequence: TGTGCCAGCAGTGAAGGGGCCAAAAACATTCAGTACTTC. The encoded protein is CASSEGAKNIQYF.

The gene calls are TRBV6-6 and TRBJ1-5; maybe TRBD1 (5 bases). Germline lookup yields CDR1 MNHNY and CDR2 SVGAGI (reference sequence). This CDR3 spans 15 amino acids. The germline V and J ends were trimmed by 0 bases and 1 base, with 7 bases remaining between them. DNA of the CDR3: TGTGCCAGCAGTTACTCGGCAGGGAGCAATCAGCCCCAGCATTTT. As protein: CASSYSAGSNQPQHF.